These 32 T cell receptor beta chains were all obtained from the same sample, sequenced in a study of blood T cells in healthy people across ages. The second PCR ran about 6 to 12 cycles with a sample-barcoded 5' primer and J-beta primers. TCRdb reprocessed the 5' RACE reads via MiXCR and lists one record per CDR3 protein. This table holds over 300,000 distinct CDR3 sequences, more than 45% found once. Sequenced: blood. Receptor source: a man between 60 and 70 years old in good health.

The J gene is TRBJ2-1, the V gene TRBV7-9; TRBD2 agrees at 8 bases. Germline assignment: CDR1 SEHNR and CDR2 FQNEAQ (reference sequence). V shed 0 bases and J 8 bases; nucleotides not matched to a gene: 6. The CDR3 spans 15 residues. The CDR3 region is CASSLALAGLHEQFF. The CDR3 region has the DNA TGTGCCAGCAGCTTAGCCTTAGCGGGATTGCATGAGCAGTTCTTC.

As concerns this clonotype: A junction boundary mismatches the germline segment, possibly from a read error. This chain uses TRBV7-9 with TRBJ2-3, with TRBD2 matching 8 bases. This CDR3 comprises 14 residues. Germline loops: CDR1 SEHNR, CDR2 FQNEAQ (reference sequence). The CDR3 loop is CAGSLTAGADTQYF. In nucleotides, the CDR3 is TGTGCCGGCAGCTTGACAGCGGGAGCGGATACGCAGTATTTT.

There are many counts of this clonotype. The chain couples TRBV5-6 to TRBJ1-2; TRBD1 agrees at 9 bases. The germline V gene encodes CDR1 SGHDT and CDR2 YYEEEE. The CDR3 runs 14 residues. With 5 bases clipped from V and 2 bases from J, the junction kept 4 bases outside the gene matches. In DNA, the CDR3 is TGTGCCAGCAGTACACAGGGGGCGAACTATGGCTACACCTTC. This gives the protein CASSTQGANYGYTF.

This clonotype was recorded once. The CDR3 spells CASSLSAGTSGFEQFF. In DNA form, the CDR3 reads TGTGCCAGCAGTCTTTCAGCCGGGACTAGCGGGTTTGAGCAGTTCTTC. The V call is TRBV27, the J call TRBJ2-1; TRBD2 agrees at 12 bases. Germline loops: CDR1 MNHEY, CDR2 SMNVEV (reference sequence). This CDR3 spans 16 amino acids. The V gene end was trimmed by 5 bases and the J gene end by 9 bases; junction bases not matched to a gene: 11.

CDR3 amino acids: CASSHMLGQGSNQPQHF. The CDR3 DNA reads as TGTGCCAGCAGTCACATGTTAGGACAGGGGAGCAATCAGCCCCAGCATTTT. The chain recombines TRBV5-6 with TRBJ1-5; 9 bases fit TRBD1. V gave up 5 bases and J gave up 1 base; unmatched junction bases: 10. CDR3 length equals 17 residues. From germline, CDR1 is SGHDT and CDR2 YYEEEE. The entire variable domain, with the rest obtained from reference TRBV5-6 and TRBJ1-5, is as follows: DAGVTQSPTHLIKTRGQQVTLRCSPKSGHDTVSWYQQALGQGPQFIFQYYEEEERQRGNFPDRFSGHQFPNYSSELNVNALLLGDSALYLCASSHMLGQGSNQPQHFGDGTRLSIL.

The V call is TRBV6-1, the J call TRBJ2-1; D unresolved. There are 13 residues in the CDR3. The V end was cut by 7 bases, the J end by 4 bases, with 11 bases between. Germline-derived CDR1 and CDR2 are MNHNS and SASEGT. DNA of the CDR3: TGTGCCAGCAAGCGAGATGATTACAATGAGCAGTTCTTC. Its protein product is CASKRDDYNEQFF.

For this clonotype: One end of the junction is discordant with germline, which a read error may explain. The chain joins TRBV29-1 to TRBJ1-1, with TRBD1 as a possible D gene (5 bases). This CDR3 region has 11 residues. CDR1 and CDR2 (germline): SQVTM, ANQGSEA. The CDR3, as DNA: TGCAGCGTCGGGGGGAACACTGAAACTTTCTTT. Its translation: CSVGGNTETFF.

CDR3 sequence: CASSLLGSNEQFF. CDR3 nucleotides: TGTGCCAGCAGTCTTTTGGGCTCAAATGAGCAGTTCTTC. This chain links TRBV12-3 or TRBV12-4 with TRBJ2-1, with D uncertain. The ends were cut back, 5 bases at V and 7 bases at J, with 12 bases in the middle. The CDR3 covers 13 residues.

On this clonotype itself: A read error may be the cause here, since a much bigger clone is one base away. The rearrangement joins TRBV29-1 to TRBJ2-5, with D possibly matching TRBD1 (6 bases). Looked up from germline, CDR1 is SQVTM and CDR2 is ANQGSEA. The CDR3 extends over 12 amino acids. Deletions cut 6 bases from V and 4 bases from J, with 12 bases between. The CDR3: CSVMDSRETQYF. The CDR3 nucleotides are TGCAGCGTGATGGACAGCCGAGAGACCCAGTACTTC.

V usage is TRBV6-2 or TRBV6-3 and J usage is TRBJ2-1, with a weak D call TRBD1 (6 bases). The V gene's germline CDR1 is MNHEY and CDR2 SVGEGT. The CDR3 is made up of 13 amino acids. V lost 7 bases and J 5 bases, leaving 12 bases between the germline ends. CDR3 region: CASTRDKDNEQFF. CDR3 bases: TGTGCCAGCACCCGGGACAAAGACAATGAGCAGTTCTTC.

This rearrangement joins TRBV10-2 to TRBJ1-1, with 8 bases identical to TRBD1. Germline loops: CDR1 WSHSY, CDR2 SAAADI. The CDR3 covers 16 residues. With V trimmed by 2 bases and J by 4 bases, 9 bases remained unmatched. As DNA, the CDR3 is TGCGCCAGCAGTGAGACTGGGCCGGGACAGGCCACTGAAGCTTTCTTT. It encodes CASSETGPGQATEAFF.

The rearrangement joins TRBV15 to TRBJ2-1; perhaps TRBD1 as D (6 bases). The CDR3 length is 14 residues. Germline-derived CDR1 and CDR2 are LNHNV and YYDKDF (reference sequence). V was clipped by 0 bases and J by 5 bases, with 8 bases between them. As DNA, the CDR3 is TGTGCCACCAGCAGAGAACAGGGCCACAATGAGCAGTTCTTC. Amino acids: CATSREQGHNEQFF.

This clonotype was detected a few times. The chain joins TRBV3-1 to TRBJ2-4; 12 nucleotides line up with TRBD1. The CDR3 runs to 15 residues. J was trimmed by 13 bases and V by 5 bases; bases with no gene match: 12. CDR1 and CDR2 (germline): LGHDT, YNNKEL (reference sequence). The CDR3 region has the DNA TGTGCCAGCAGCTACGGGACAGGGGGCTTCTTTGAGCAGTACTTC. Its protein product is CASSYGTGGFFEQYF.

In its sample, this clonotype was seen a few times. The rearrangement joins TRBV6-2 or TRBV6-3 to TRBJ2-5; no firm D call. V was shortened by 4 bases and J by 7 bases, with 10 bases between the two germline ends. The CDR3 loop spans 12 amino acids. Germline V lookup: CDR1 MNHEY, CDR2 SVGEGT. The CDR3 here is CASSSTPGTQYF. The DNA for the CDR3 is TGTGCCAGCAGTTCGACCCCTGGGACCCAGTACTTC.

The genes are TRBV12-3 or TRBV12-4 and TRBJ2-3; D may be TRBD2 (5 bases). The CDR3 consists of 14 residues. V was cut by 6 bases and J by 10 bases, with 20 bases left in between. The CDR3 nucleotides read TGTGCCAGCAGGAGCGGAGTGGTAGTGGATGCGCAGTATTTT. Its protein product is CASRSGVVVDAQYF.

The genes are TRBV7-2 and TRBJ2-7, with 7 bases that match TRBD1. This CDR3 spans 14 amino acids. V trimming: 4 bases; J trimming: 6 bases; junction bases outside the gene matches: 9. Looked up from germline, CDR1 is SGHTA and CDR2 is FQGNSA. The CDR3: CASSSHRGASEQYF. CDR3 DNA sequence: TGTGCCAGCAGCTCCCACAGGGGTGCAAGCGAGCAGTACTTC.

This chain connects TRBV7-3 to TRBJ2-7; TRBD1 is a possible D gene (5 bases). The V end lost 2 bases, the J end lost 0 bases, and 8 bases lay between the germline ends. CDR1 is SGHTA, CDR2 FQGTGA, per germline. The CDR3 has 14 residues. The CDR3 bases are TGTGCCAGCAGCTTAGGGGCGGACTCCTACGAGCAGTACTTC. Translation: CASSLGADSYEQYF.

This clonotype has a handful of counts. The V call is TRBV6-1, the J call TRBJ2-6, with D possibly being TRBD1 (7 bases). Germline loops: CDR1 MNHNS, CDR2 SASEGT. Trimming took off 4 bases at V and 0 bases at J, with 19 bases between the two ends. The CDR3 loop spans 19 amino acids. This chain's CDR3 is CASSVIRRGVLSGANVLTF. CDR3 nucleotide sequence: TGTGCCAGCAGTGTTATCCGCAGGGGGGTCCTCTCTGGGGCCAACGTCCTGACTTTC.

The chain is built from TRBV28 and TRBJ2-7; 10 positions agree with TRBD2. Germline trimming cut 8 bases from V and 0 bases from J; bases unmatched to any gene: 16. Germline-derived CDR1 and CDR2 are MDHEN and SYDVKM. The CDR3 length is 18 residues. The CDR3 here is CASALRLAGVRYSYEQYF. The CDR3 DNA reads TGTGCCAGCGCCCTGAGGCTAGCGGGAGTCCGATACTCCTACGAGCAGTACTTC.

The chain joins TRBV11-3 to TRBJ2-1, with 8 bases aligning to TRBD2. V was pared by 5 bases and J by 9 bases, with 9 bases of the junction left unmatched. Germline CDR1 is SGHNT and CDR2 is YENEEA. This CDR3 comprises 14 residues. The CDR3 sequence: CASSASPGGGEQFF. CDR3 coding DNA: TGTGCCAGCAGCGCCAGCCCGGGGGGGGGTGAGCAGTTCTTC.

Comments on this clonotype: One base away lies a much larger clone, so this may be a sequencing read error. Written as DNA, the CDR3 is TGTACCAGCAGCCGGATAGCGGGAGGACGAGAGACCCAGTACTTC. Its translation is CTSSRIAGGRETQYF. The V call is TRBV14, the J call TRBJ2-5; 10 positions match TRBD2. The CDR3 is made up of 15 amino acids. Germline loops: CDR1 SGHDN, CDR2 FVKESK. Variable domain in full (rest from reference TRBV14 and TRBJ2-5): EAGVTQFPSHSVIEKGQTVTLRCDPISGHDNLYWYRRVMGKEIKFLLHFVKESKQDESGMPNNRFLAERTGGTYSTLKVQPAELEDSGVYFCTSSRIAGGRETQYFGPGTRLLVL.

There are a few counts of this clonotype. CDR3 protein: CSARLTNLGLADTQYF. Written as DNA, the CDR3 is TGCAGTGCCAGACTGACAAATTTGGGGCTCGCAGATACGCAGTATTTT. This chain uses TRBV20-1 with TRBJ2-3, with D perhaps matching TRBD1 (5 bases). The germline V gene has CDR1 DFQATT and CDR2 SNEGSKA (reference sequence). The CDR3 is 16 amino acids. V was shortened by 6 bases and J by 4 bases, with 23 bases between the two germline ends.

This clonotype came up once. The J gene is TRBJ2-4, the V gene TRBV12-3 or TRBV12-4; the D gene is possibly TRBD1 (6 bases). The CDR3 has 12 residues. The V gene lost 0 bases and the J gene lost 9 bases, with 6 bases spanning the gap. As DNA, the CDR3 is TGTGCCAGCAGTTTAGCAGGGGGCATTCAGTACTTC. Residues: CASSLAGGIQYF.

V usage is TRBV20-1 and J usage is TRBJ2-1; the D gene is possibly TRBD1 (5 bases). With 1 base removed from V and 4 bases from J, the gap between germline ends came to 14 bases. The CDR3 is 15 residues long. CDR1 and CDR2 from the germline V gene are DFQATT and SNEGSKA (reference sequence). For the CDR3, the DNA is TGCAGTGCTAGAGTCCCGGCAGGGCAATACAATGAGCAGTTCTTC. It codes for CSARVPAGQYNEQFF.

This sequence joins TRBV11-1 and TRBJ2-3, with D perhaps TRBD1 (8 bases). In germline, CDR1 is SGHAT, CDR2 FQDESV (reference sequence). This CDR3 contains 19 residues. Trimming stripped 4 bases from V and 6 bases from J, with 29 bases between. The CDR3 nucleotides read TGTGCCAGCAGCTCAGGACAGGGAAAAGACGGGAGGCCGAAGGATACGCAGTATTTT. Protein product: CASSSGQGKDGRPKDTQYF.

The genes are TRBV20-1 and TRBJ2-4; 10 positions agree with TRBD1. The J call may be faulty, since TRBJ2-7 better matches the DNA end. CDR3 size: 15 residues. Germline V gives CDR1 DFQATT, CDR2 SNEGSKA (reference sequence). CDR3 bases: TGCAGTGCCGAACCGGGACAGGGGTTGAGCTACGAGCAGTACTTC. This gives the protein CSAEPGQGLSYEQYF.

This clonotype has a count of ten or more. This chain connects TRBV21-1 to TRBJ2-4; the table's D gene call, TRBD2, was not cross checked with the DNA. TRBV21-1 is described as a pseudogene. The CDR3 extends over 15 amino acids. CDR3: CASSKGGVGKNIQYF. CDR3 DNA: TGTGCCAGCAGCAAAGGGGGAGTGGGCAAAAACATTCAGTACTTC.

This clonotype was recorded many times. The V and J genes are TRBV12-3 or TRBV12-4 and TRBJ2-3, with 14 bases fitting TRBD2. This CDR3 is built from 18 residues. V lost 3 bases to trimming and J lost 4 bases; unmatched junction nucleotides: 9. The CDR3 here is CASSFLTTSGGAADTQYF. The CDR3 DNA follows: TGTGCCAGCAGTTTCCTAACGACTAGCGGGGGGGCGGCAGATACGCAGTATTTT.

The chain has TRBV9 and TRBJ2-4, with TRBD2 as a possible D gene (5 bases). With the DNA end fitting TRBJ2-7 better, the J assignment may be wrong. Germline CDR1 and CDR2: SGDLS and YYNGEE. The CDR3 is 14 amino acids. The CDR3 loop is CASSSRLPPYEQYF. CDR3 DNA: TGTGCCAGCAGCAGCCGACTACCGCCCTACGAGCAGTACTTC.

The V and J genes are TRBV7-2 and TRBJ2-1; D remains ambiguous. The closer fit of TRBJ2-7 to the DNA end suggests the J call may be wrong. Germline CDR1 and CDR2: SGHTA and FQGNSA. The CDR3 is 14 residues long. The CDR3 nucleotides are TGTGCCAGCAGCGGCAGGATGGGCTACAATGAGCAGTACTTC. Translated, it gives CASSGRMGYNEQYF.

The chain has TRBV29-1 and TRBJ2-1; D might be TRBD1 (6 bases). Trimming pared 3 bases from V and 3 bases from J, leaving 12 bases between. Germline V lookup: CDR1 SQVTM, CDR2 ANQGSEA. The CDR3 has 14 amino acids. CDR3 DNA sequence: TGCAGCGTTGATAGGGACATAAACTACAATGAGCAGTTCTTC. Its translation is CSVDRDINYNEQFF.

This clonotype was seen only a few times. The gene calls are TRBV5-1 and TRBJ2-1; possible D gene TRBD1, 7 bases. The length of the CDR3 is 14 residues. CDR1 and CDR2 (germline): SGHRS, YFSETQ. Between the trimmed V and J ends, which lost 5 bases and 5 bases, there was a span of 14 bases. CDR3 DNA: TGCGCCAGCAGTCCGGCAGGGGGGAACAATGAGCAGTTCTTC. It translates to CASSPAGGNNEQFF. The full variable domain, its missing parts supplied by reference TRBV5-1 and TRBJ2-1, is KAGVTQTPRYLIKTRGQQVTLSCSPISGHRSVSWYQQTPGQGLQFLFEYFSETQRNKGNFPGRFSGRQFSNSRSEMNVSTLELGDSALYLCASSPAGGNNEQFFGPGTRLTVL.